This TCR beta chain was recorded in a study of OX40 agonist ivuxolimab in advanced cancers. General observations from the study: CD8+ T cells showed, on average, more clonal expansion than CD4+ cells.

Of note for this clone: Its antigen remains unknown.

Sequencing used immunoSEQ multiplex PCR; TCRdb keeps in-frame clones, though not all of them. Found here are fewer than 70,000 clones, about 81% of them singletons; the top ten hold about 1.9%. J was trimmed by 5 bases and V by 5 bases; bases with no gene match: 4. The CDR3 consists of 15 residues. The germline V gene has CDR1 SEHNR and CDR2 FQNEAQ (reference sequence). The specimen comprised CD4+ or CD8+ T cells sorted from blood, sampled in a trial of the OX40 agonist ivuxolimab. This chain connects TRBV7-9 to TRBJ1-5; TRBD1 aligns across 12 bases. The receptor comes from an adult with an advanced solid tumor such as melanoma, head and neck, liver or kidney cancer. CDR3 region: CASSPGTGGDQPQHF. The CDR3 DNA reads as TGTGCCAGCAGCCCCGGGACAGGGGGCGATCAGCCCCAGCATTTT.